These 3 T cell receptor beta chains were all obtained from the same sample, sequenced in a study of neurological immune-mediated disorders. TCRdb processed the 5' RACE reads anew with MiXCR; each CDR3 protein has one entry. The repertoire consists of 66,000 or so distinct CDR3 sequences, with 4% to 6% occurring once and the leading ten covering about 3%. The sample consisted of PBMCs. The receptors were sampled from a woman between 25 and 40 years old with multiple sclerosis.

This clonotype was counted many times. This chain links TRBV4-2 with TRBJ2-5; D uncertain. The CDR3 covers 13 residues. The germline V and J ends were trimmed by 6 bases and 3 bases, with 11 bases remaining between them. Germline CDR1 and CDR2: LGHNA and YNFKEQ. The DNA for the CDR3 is TGTGCCAGCAGAGATAACTTGAAAGAGACCCAGTACTTC. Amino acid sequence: CASRDNLKETQYF.

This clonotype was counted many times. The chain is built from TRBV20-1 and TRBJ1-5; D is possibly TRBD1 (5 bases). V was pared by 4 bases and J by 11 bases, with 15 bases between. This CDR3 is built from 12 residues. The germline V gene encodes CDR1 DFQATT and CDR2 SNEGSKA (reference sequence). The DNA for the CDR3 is TGCAGTGCTACCCAGGCAGGGCCAGCCCAGCATTTT. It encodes CSATQAGPAQHF.

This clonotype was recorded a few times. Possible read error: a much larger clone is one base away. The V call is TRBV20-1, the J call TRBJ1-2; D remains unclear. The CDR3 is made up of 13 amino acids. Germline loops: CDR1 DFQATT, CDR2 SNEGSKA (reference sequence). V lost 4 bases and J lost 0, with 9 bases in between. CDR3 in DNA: TGCAGTGCTATTAGAGAAACTAACTATGGCTACACCTTC. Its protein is CSAIRETNYGYTF.